The present T cell receptor beta chain was sequenced within a study of Graves' ophthalmopathy and Graves' hyperthyroidism. This clonotype was recorded at least ten times. The authors amplified TCR beta CDR3 regions from RNA transcripts. After a first-round RT-PCR with HTBI primers, a second-round multiplex PCR was run. TCRdb ran MiXCR on the multiplex PCR reads and lists one entry per CDR3 protein. This table holds a few hundred thousand distinct CDR3 sequences, roughly a sixth found once. Germline loops: CDR1 MNHEY, CDR2 SVGEGT. The CDR3 is made up of 12 amino acids. V gave up 7 bases and J gave up 1 base, with 8 bases separating them.

The receptor comes from an adult woman with stable Graves' hyperthyroidism. The chain has TRBV6-2 or TRBV6-3 and TRBJ2-7, with D tentatively TRBD1 (5 bases). The sequencing input was peripheral blood. CDR3 bases: TGTGCCAGCAAAGGGGCTTCCTACGAGCAGTACTTC. This gives the protein CASKGASYEQYF.